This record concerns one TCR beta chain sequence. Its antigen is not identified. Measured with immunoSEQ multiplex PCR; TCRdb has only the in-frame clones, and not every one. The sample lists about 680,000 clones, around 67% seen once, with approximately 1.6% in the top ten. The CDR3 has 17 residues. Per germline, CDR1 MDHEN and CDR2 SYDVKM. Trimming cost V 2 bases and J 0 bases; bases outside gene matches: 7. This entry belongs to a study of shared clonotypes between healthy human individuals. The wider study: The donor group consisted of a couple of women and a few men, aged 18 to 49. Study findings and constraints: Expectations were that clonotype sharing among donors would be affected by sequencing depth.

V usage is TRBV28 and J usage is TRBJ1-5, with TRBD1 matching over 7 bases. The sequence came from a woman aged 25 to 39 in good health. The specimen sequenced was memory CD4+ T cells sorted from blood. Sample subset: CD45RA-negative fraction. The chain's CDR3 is CASSLRTGTASNQPQHF. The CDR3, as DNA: TGTGCCAGCAGTTTACGGACAGGCACCGCTAGCAATCAGCCCCAGCATTTT.